Below are 30 T cell receptor beta chains sequenced from a single sample in a study of blood T cell repertoires in COVID-19. Repertoires were generated with immunoSEQ multiplex PCR, while TCRdb's copy carries only in-frame clones and drops some. The sample comprises approximately 220,000 clones, roughly four fifths of which are singletons, and 4.7% rests with the top ten. The sequenced sample was peripheral blood. These receptors all stem from a woman between 65 and 79 years old with acute or convalescent COVID-19.

This clone was recorded a few times. This chain connects TRBV18 to TRBJ2-5, with D tentatively TRBD1 (5 bases). This CDR3 has 13 residues. Trimming left V 4 bases short and J 2 bases short, with 8 bases between. Germline-derived CDR1 and CDR2 are KGHSH and LQKENI. The CDR3 region has the DNA TGTGCCAGCTCACGACAGAGACAAGAGACCCAGTACTTC. Translated, it gives CASSRQRQETQYF.

This clone has a single count. The CDR3 coding sequence is TGTGCCAGTAGTATTCGTGACCAGCGCCTTGGGAATTCACCCCTCCACTTT. Its translation is CASSIRDQRLGNSPLHF. V usage is TRBV19 and J usage is TRBJ1-6; D ambiguous. The V and J ends lost 3 bases and 7 bases respectively, with 19 bases between them. The CDR3 has 17 amino acids. Germline V CDR1 and CDR2: LNHDA, SQIVND (reference sequence).

This clone was observed a single time. The rearrangement links TRBV24-1 to TRBJ1-4; 10 nucleotides agree with TRBD1. The CDR3 contains 15 residues. Per the germline V gene, CDR1 is KGHDR and CDR2 is SFDVKD. With 5 bases clipped from V and 6 bases from J, the junction kept 5 bases outside the gene matches. The CDR3 DNA reads as TGTGCCACCAGTGGATCCGGGACAGGGGATGAAAAACTGTTTTTT. This sequence encodes CATSGSGTGDEKLFF.

A single count supports this clone. This sequence joins TRBV18 and TRBJ1-3; no definite D call. In germline, CDR1 is KGHSH, CDR2 LQKENI. Trimming took 2 bases from V and 0 from J, leaving 11 bases between them. The CDR3 covers 16 residues. CDR3 in amino acids: CASSPGEPGSGNTIYF. In DNA, the CDR3 is TGTGCCAGCTCACCAGGAGAACCCGGCTCTGGAAACACCATATATTTT.

The chain employs TRBV4-1 and TRBJ1-2, with D possibly TRBD1 on 5 matching bases. V was shortened by 0 bases and J by 7 bases, with 18 bases between the two germline ends. Germline V gene lookup returns CDR1 MGHRA and CDR2 YSYEKL. The CDR3 runs 16 residues. Written as DNA, the CDR3 is TGCGCCAGCAGCCAAGAGCAGGGTTTGCGAGGCCGTGGCTACACCTTC. Its translation: CASSQEQGLRGRGYTF.

The genes are TRBV11-2 and TRBJ2-7; D not certain. The CDR3 runs to 15 residues. V was shortened by 0 bases and J by 2 bases, with 11 bases between the two germline ends. Germline CDR1 SGHAT, CDR2 FQNNGV. The CDR3 here is CASSLDQDRTYEQYF. The CDR3 DNA reads TGTGCCAGCAGCTTAGATCAAGATAGAACCTACGAGCAGTACTTC.

The genes are TRBV27 and TRBJ1-1; 8 bases align to TRBD1. The germline CDR1 and CDR2 sequences are MNHEY and SMNVEV (reference sequence). CDR3 length equals 17 residues. V dropped 2 bases and J dropped 5; count of bases not matched to a gene: 13. CDR3 region: CASSLPPTHRGVTEAFF. The CDR3 region has the DNA TGTGCCAGCAGTTTACCTCCAACGCACAGGGGGGTAACTGAAGCTTTCTTT.

The J gene is TRBJ1-2, the V gene TRBV24-1, with D hard to call. The CDR3 is made up of 12 amino acids. V dropped 1 base and J dropped 5 bases, with 4 bases sitting between them. From germline, CDR1 is KGHDR and CDR2 SFDVKD. DNA for the CDR3: TGTGCCACCAGTGATTTCCTTTATGGCTACACCTTC. Translated: CATSDFLYGYTF.

This clone has only one observation. Written as DNA, the CDR3 is TGTGCCAGCAGCTTAGCCAGTGGCAGGGTGAACACTGAAGCTTTCTTT. Translated, it gives CASSLASGRVNTEAFF. The chain recombines TRBV11-2 with TRBJ1-1, with D perhaps TRBD1 (5 bases). Looked up from germline, CDR1 is SGHAT and CDR2 is FQNNGV. V lost 1 base and J lost 0, with 12 bases in between. CDR3 length: 16 residues.

DNA of the CDR3: TGTGCCAGTAGGTCCAGGGGAAGAGAAGAGACCCAGTACTTC. This sequence encodes CASRSRGREETQYF. The chain uses TRBV19 and TRBJ2-5, with a weak D call TRBD1 (6 bases). From germline, CDR1 is LNHDA and CDR2 SQIVND (reference sequence). Trimming shortened V by 6 bases and J by 3 bases, and 14 bases separated the two germline ends. The CDR3 runs to 14 residues.

This clone has only a few counts. The chain couples TRBV27 to TRBJ1-5, with a possible D match to TRBD1 (5 bases). CDR3 length equals 16 residues. Trimming took off 5 bases at V and 5 bases at J, with 19 bases between the two ends. Germline lookup yields CDR1 MNHEY and CDR2 SMNVEV (reference sequence). CDR3 sequence (DNA): TGTGCCAGCAGTCCCTCTTTGACGGGGGGTCATCAGCCCCAGCATTTT. Translating it yields CASSPSLTGGHQPQHF.

The genes are TRBV15 and TRBJ2-7, with 7 positions matching TRBD1. CDR1 is LNHNV, CDR2 YYDKDF, per germline (reference sequence). This CDR3 comprises 13 residues. J gave up 6 bases and V 5 bases, and 7 bases lay outside the gene matches. The CDR3 bases are TGTGCCACCAGCTTAGACAGGGTCGGCGAGCAGTACTTC. Protein sequence: CATSLDRVGEQYF.

The chain employs TRBV7-9 and TRBJ2-7; D might be TRBD2 (6 bases). Germline CDR1 reads SEHNR; CDR2 reads FQNEAQ (reference sequence). This CDR3 comprises 15 residues. The V and J ends lost 5 bases and 7 bases respectively, with 21 bases between them. The CDR3 coding sequence is TGTGCCAGCAGCGTACTCGGGACTCCCCACGGAGAGCAGTACTTC. As protein: CASSVLGTPHGEQYF.

The chain combines TRBV2 with TRBJ1-1; D remains ambiguous. V was trimmed by 6 bases and J by 7 bases, leaving 21 bases between them. Germline V lookup: CDR1 SNHLY, CDR2 FYNNEI. This CDR3 spans 15 amino acids. The CDR3 sequence: CASSSGVRASGEAFF. CDR3 DNA sequence: TGTGCCAGCAGCTCCGGGGTGAGGGCGTCGGGTGAAGCTTTCTTT. The complete variable domain, with remaining parts taken from reference TRBV2 and TRBJ1-1, reads EPEVTQTPSHQVTQMGQEVILRCVPISNHLYFYWYRQILGQKVEFLVSFYNNEISEKSEIFDDQFSVERPDGSNFTLKIRSTKLEDSAMYFCASSSGVRASGEAFFGQGTRLTVV.

CDR3 amino acids: CASSSRGGHYEQYF. The CDR3 DNA follows: TGTGCCAGCAGCTCACGGGGGGGGCACTACGAGCAGTACTTC. The J gene is TRBJ2-7, the V gene TRBV4-2; 8 bases agree with TRBD2. This CDR3 comprises 14 residues. The V and J ends lost 5 bases and 3 bases, in that order; junction bases with no gene match: 6. Germline CDR1 is LGHNA and CDR2 is YNFKEQ.

A note on this clone: One end of the junction fails to match germline, which may point to a read error. The genes are TRBV24-1 and TRBJ2-7; D is possibly TRBD1 (5 bases). CDR3 length equals 12 residues. Germline V lookup: CDR1 KGHDR, CDR2 SFDVKD. Here the CDR3 DNA reads TGTGCCACCAGTGATTTTAAAGGGGTCTTCCTTTTC. Translation: CATSDFKGVFLF.

This clone appeared once. The chain recombines TRBV5-4 with TRBJ2-3; no definite D call. Germline V gene lookup returns CDR1 SGHNT and CDR2 YYREEE (reference sequence). CDR3 size: 12 residues. Trimming shortened V by 9 bases and J by 3 bases, and 11 bases separated the two germline ends. Written as DNA, the CDR3 is TGTGCCATGAAGTGGGCTACAGATACGCAGTATTTT. The encoded protein is CAMKWATDTQYF. Supplemented by reference TRBV5-4 and TRBJ2-3, the full variable domain reads ETGVTQSPTHLIKTRGQQVTLRCSSQSGHNTVSWYQQALGQGPQFIFQYYREEENGRGNFPPRFSGLQFPNYSSELNVNALELDDSALYLCAMKWATDTQYFGPGTRLTVL.

The chain employs TRBV6-5 and TRBJ1-3, with 10 bases that match TRBD1. V shed 6 bases and J 8 bases; nucleotides not matched to a gene: 10. CDR1 and CDR2 (germline): MNHEY, SVGAGI. CDR3 size: 15 residues. DNA for the CDR3: TGTGCCAGCAGCGCCTCCCGGACAGGGGGTGACACCATATATTTT. It translates to CASSASRTGGDTIYF.

This clone was detected a few times. The CDR3 nucleotides are TGTGCCAGCAGTTTTCCAGGATATAATTCACCCCTCCACTTT. Translation gives CASSFPGYNSPLHF. This sequence joins TRBV28 and TRBJ1-6, with D unclear. V was pared by 3 bases and J by 4 bases, with 7 bases between. The CDR3 sequence is 14 residues long. Germline V lookup: CDR1 MDHEN, CDR2 SYDVKM.

The chain has TRBV7-2 and TRBJ1-2; 10 bases align to TRBD1. The CDR3 runs to 15 residues. With 5 bases clipped from V and 4 bases from J, the junction kept 7 bases outside the gene matches. In germline, CDR1 is SGHTA, CDR2 FQGNSA. CDR3 sequence: CASSPGTGAIYGYTF. The CDR3 DNA reads TGTGCCAGCAGCCCTGGGACAGGGGCTATCTATGGCTACACCTTC.

This clone was seen a few times. V is TRBV28 and J is TRBJ1-2, with 7 bases identical to TRBD1. V shed 2 bases and J 4 bases; nucleotides not matched to a gene: 7. Germline V lookup: CDR1 MDHEN, CDR2 SYDVKM. This CDR3 contains 15 residues. The CDR3: CASSLTGARIYGYTF. The CDR3 DNA is TGTGCCAGCAGTTTAACAGGGGCGCGTATCTATGGCTACACCTTC.

The rearrangement joins TRBV7-2 to TRBJ2-4; TRBD1 might be the D (7 bases). V lost 1 base and J lost 7, with 14 bases in between. The CDR3 has 15 amino acids. Germline V CDR1 and CDR2: SGHTA, FQGNSA. The CDR3 protein is CASSLGGGGRNIQYF. CDR3 nucleotide sequence: TGTGCCAGCAGCTTAGGAGGAGGGGGCCGGAACATTCAGTACTTC.

The rearrangement joins TRBV6-4 to TRBJ1-1; D is perhaps TRBD1 (5 bases). Trimming took 3 bases from V and 5 from J, leaving 10 bases between them. Germline V gene data show CDR1 as MRHNA and CDR2 as SNTAGT. The CDR3 spans 13 residues. The CDR3 nucleotides read TGTGCCAGCAGTGAACAGGCGGAAACTGAAGCTTTCTTT. Encoded protein: CASSEQAETEAFF.

Points on this clone: The same CDR3 also results from other DNA sequences found in this sample. This rearrangement joins TRBV15 to TRBJ1-2; 7 nucleotides agree with TRBD1. Germline V gene lookup returns CDR1 LNHNV and CDR2 YYDKDF (reference sequence). With V trimmed by 0 bases and J by 8 bases, 3 bases remained unmatched. The CDR3 totals 13 residues. The CDR3 DNA follows: TGTGCCACCAGCAGAGAACAGGGGCCCGGCTACACCTTC. Its protein is CATSREQGPGYTF.

The V call is TRBV5-6, the J call TRBJ2-3, with D perhaps matching TRBD1 (5 bases). The V and J ends lost 5 bases and 3 bases respectively, with 22 bases between them. CDR1 is SGHDT, CDR2 YYEEEE, per germline. The CDR3 has 17 amino acids. CDR3 nucleotide sequence: TGTGCCAGCAGTCAAGGGCTCAGGGTCCCTTCGACAGATACGCAGTATTTT. This translates into CASSQGLRVPSTDTQYF.

J is TRBJ2-1 and V is TRBV11-3; 14 bases are a match to TRBD2. The CDR3 extends over 19 amino acids. The J segment lost 10 bases and the V segment lost 5 bases, leaving 19 bases of the junction unmatched. Germline V CDR1 and CDR2: SGHNT, YENEEA. CDR3 amino acids: CASSLTGTSGGHRFQEQFF. CDR3 nucleotides: TGTGCCAGCAGCCTAACCGGGACTAGCGGGGGCCATAGATTTCAAGAGCAGTTCTTC.

The chain recombines TRBV5-4 with TRBJ2-7; 8 nucleotides agree with TRBD1. The junction had 0 bases not matched to a gene; V was cut back by 1 base and J by 3 bases. Germline V gene data show CDR1 as SGHNT and CDR2 as YYREEE (reference sequence). The CDR3 extends over 13 amino acids. The CDR3 DNA reads as TGTGCCAGCAGCTTGACAGGGGGCTACGAGCAGTACTTC. Protein product: CASSLTGGYEQYF.

The gene calls are TRBV9 and TRBJ1-1, with 7 positions matching TRBD1. CDR1 is SGDLS and CDR2 is YYNGEE in the germline V gene. The V segment lost 4 bases and the J segment 2 bases; nucleotides outside the gene matches: 8. CDR3 length: 15 amino acids. The CDR3 loop is CASSTLGGGNTEAFF. The CDR3 nucleotides are TGTGCCAGCAGCACCCTAGGAGGGGGCAACACTGAAGCTTTCTTT.

The rearrangement links TRBV28 to TRBJ2-7, with D possibly matching TRBD1 (5 bases). The CDR3 runs 15 residues. Germline loops: CDR1 MDHEN, CDR2 SYDVKM. V was trimmed by 3 bases and J by 3 bases, leaving 15 bases between them. CDR3 DNA: TGTGCCAGCAGTTTTTCAGGGCTCCCCCGCTACGAGCAGTACTTC. This encodes CASSFSGLPRYEQYF.

J is TRBJ1-6 and V is TRBV28; 7 nucleotides align to TRBD1. The CDR3 has 18 amino acids. The V and J ends lost 4 bases and 5 bases, in that order; junction bases with no gene match: 14. Germline CDR1 and CDR2: MDHEN and SYDVKM. DNA for the CDR3: TGTGCCAGCAGTTCCGGGGCGACAGGGATCAACCATAATTCACCCCTCCACTTT. It codes for CASSSGATGINHNSPLHF.